Presented here are 20 T cell receptor beta chains from one specimen sequenced in a study of T cell changes during pregnancy in multiple sclerosis. Assay used: immunoSEQ multiplex PCR; TCRdb lists only in-frame clones, some missing. Of about 58,000 clones listed, 93% are singletons. Sequencing was performed on CD8+ T cells from peripheral blood mononuclear cells, taken in the second trimester of pregnancy. Source of these receptors: a female donor with multiple sclerosis, enrolled in a pregnancy study.

This chain links TRBV30 with TRBJ2-7, with 8 nucleotides matching TRBD1. V lost 8 bases to trimming and J lost 0 bases; unmatched junction nucleotides: 9. CDR3 length equals 14 residues. Germline V gene data show CDR1 as GTSNPN and CDR2 as SVGIG (reference sequence). The CDR3 bases are TGTGCCCACACAGGAGGACAGGGCTCCTACGAGCAGTACTTC. This encodes CAHTGGQGSYEQYF.

V is TRBV5-1 and J is TRBJ2-3, with 8 bases that match TRBD2. V shed 1 base, J shed 2 bases, and the junction held 9 bases outside the gene matches. Germline CDR1 and CDR2: SGHRS and YFSETQ. The length of the CDR3 is 17 residues. The CDR3 DNA reads TGCGCCAGCAGCTTGCTGGGGGCTAGCGGGCTCACAGATACGCAGTATTTT. Residues: CASSLLGASGLTDTQYF.

This clone has only a few counts. This chain connects TRBV19 to TRBJ1-2, with D maybe TRBD1 (5 bases). Looked up from germline, CDR1 is LNHDA and CDR2 is SQIVND (reference sequence). V was clipped by 6 bases and J by 6 bases, with 20 bases between them. CDR3 length: 15 residues. The CDR3 protein is CASRVDGASFDGYTF. In nucleotides, the CDR3 is TGTGCCAGTAGAGTAGATGGGGCCTCTTTCGATGGCTACACCTTC. Full variable domain (missing parts from reference TRBV19 and TRBJ1-2): DGGITQSPKYLFRKEGQNVTLSCEQNLNHDAMYWYRQDPGQGLRLIYYSQIVNDFQKGDIAEGYSVSREKKESFPLTVTSAQKNPTAFYLCASRVDGASFDGYTFGSGTRLTVV.

The chain employs TRBV29-1 and TRBJ2-7; unclear D gene. Germline CDR1 SQVTM, CDR2 ANQGSEA. The CDR3 runs 13 residues. Trimming pared 5 bases from V and 1 base from J, leaving 12 bases between. The CDR3 DNA follows: TGCAGCGTTCTGGCAGGCCCTTCCTACGAGCAGTACTTC. The encoded protein is CSVLAGPSYEQYF.

The chain couples TRBV6-5 to TRBJ2-7; 7 bases line up with TRBD1. The CDR3 extends over 14 amino acids. Germline CDR1 MNHEY, CDR2 SVGAGI. V shed 5 bases and J 6 bases; nucleotides not matched to a gene: 10. DNA for the CDR3: TGTGCCAGCAGTCCACAGGGGTTCACCTCCGAGCAGTACTTC. Encoded protein: CASSPQGFTSEQYF.

This chain connects TRBV7-6 to TRBJ2-1; TRBD2 matches at 10 bases. Unmatched junction bases numbered 6, after V lost 4 bases and J lost 0 bases. Germline-derived CDR1 and CDR2 are SGHVS and FNYEAQ. The length of the CDR3 is 17 residues. CDR3 in DNA: TGTGCCAGCAGCTCGTCCGGGACTAGCGACTCCTACAATGAGCAGTTCTTC. Translation: CASSSSGTSDSYNEQFF.

The rearrangement joins TRBV4-1 to TRBJ2-1, with D unresolved. Germline CDR1 is MGHRA and CDR2 is YSYEKL. Trimming stripped 4 bases from V and 10 bases from J, with 8 bases between. The length of the CDR3 is 11 residues. CDR3 nucleotides: TGCGCCAGCAGCCGACACCAGGAGCAGTTCTTC. Its translation: CASSRHQEQFF.

The chain employs TRBV7-6 and TRBJ2-2; a possible D gene is TRBD1 (6 bases). CDR1 is SGHVS, CDR2 FNYEAQ, per germline. V was pared by 1 base and J by 7 bases, with 10 bases between. The CDR3 loop spans 14 amino acids. CDR3 residues: CASSLDRVVGELFF. DNA of the CDR3: TGTGCCAGCAGCTTAGACAGGGTCGTCGGGGAGCTGTTTTTT.

This clone showed up just a few times. V is TRBV19 and J is TRBJ1-1; 8 bases agree with TRBD1. The V segment lost 9 bases and the J segment 4 bases; nucleotides outside the gene matches: 4. CDR1 LNHDA and CDR2 SQIVND come from the germline V gene (reference sequence). The CDR3 length is 12 residues. The CDR3 is CASYTGGTEAFF. Written as DNA, the CDR3 is TGTGCCAGCTATACAGGGGGCACTGAAGCTTTCTTT.

The gene calls are TRBV4-1 and TRBJ1-4; tentatively, D is TRBD1 (6 bases). This CDR3 comprises 18 residues. Trimming removed 1 base from V and 3 bases from J, with 18 bases in between. The germline gives CDR1 MGHRA, CDR2 YSYEKL. In DNA form, the CDR3 reads TGCGCCAGCAGCCAAGCGGACAGCGCCGCTTCTGCTAATGAAAAACTGTTTTTT. It encodes CASSQADSAASANEKLFF.

The V call is TRBV7-6, the J call TRBJ2-7, with 11 bases matching TRBD1. After removal of 5 bases from V and 1 base from J, the junction contained 4 bases not matched to a gene. This CDR3 comprises 15 residues. In germline, CDR1 is SGHVS, CDR2 FNYEAQ. This CDR3 is CASSPGQGASYEQYF. The CDR3 nucleotides are TGTGCCAGCAGCCCTGGACAGGGGGCGTCCTACGAGCAGTACTTC.

The chain is built from TRBV10-3 and TRBJ1-2; D is unclear. The CDR3 runs 14 residues. The germline V gene encodes CDR1 ENHRY and CDR2 SYGVKD. The V end lost 6 bases, the J end lost 4 bases, and 15 bases lay between the germline ends. CDR3 protein: CAIREPQEVYGYTF. Here the CDR3 DNA reads TGTGCCATCAGGGAACCCCAAGAGGTCTATGGCTACACCTTC.

The chain has TRBV4-1 and TRBJ2-3; possibly TRBD2 for D (6 bases). The CDR3 spans 15 residues. The V gene lost 2 bases and the J gene lost 1 base, with 10 bases spanning the gap. Germline-derived CDR1 and CDR2 are MGHRA and YSYEKL. Here the CDR3 DNA reads TGCGCCAGCAGCCAAATAGCGGAAGGCACAGATACGCAGTATTTT. Its translation: CASSQIAEGTDTQYF.

The chain recombines TRBV10-3 with TRBJ2-4; D gene ambiguous. CDR3 size: 16 residues. Germline-derived CDR1 and CDR2 are ENHRY and SYGVKD. V lost 0 bases, J lost 6 bases, and 15 bases lay in between. The CDR3 sequence is CAISESSGLNGNIQYF. CDR3 coding DNA: TGTGCCATCAGTGAGTCGTCAGGTCTGAATGGAAACATTCAGTACTTC.

CDR3 residues: CASGLTSRLAGETNEQFF. DNA for the CDR3: TGTGCTAGTGGTTTGACTAGTAGACTAGCGGGAGAAACAAATGAGCAGTTCTTC. This rearrangement joins TRBV12-5 to TRBJ2-1; 12 positions agree with TRBD2. The CDR3 is made up of 18 amino acids. V lost 2 bases and J lost 7; bases outside the gene matches: 12. Germline CDR1 is LGHNT and CDR2 is FRNRAP.

The J gene is TRBJ1-2, the V gene TRBV4-1; 9 bases are shared with TRBD1. Germline V lookup: CDR1 MGHRA, CDR2 YSYEKL. CDR3 size: 14 residues. V dropped 5 bases and J dropped 3; count of bases not matched to a gene: 4. CDR3 sequence reads: CASSTDRGDYGYTF. CDR3 sequence (DNA): TGCGCCAGCAGCACGGACAGGGGTGACTATGGCTACACCTTC.

This rearrangement joins TRBV9 to TRBJ2-7; TRBD1 agrees at 10 bases. V dropped 3 bases and J dropped 2; count of bases not matched to a gene: 11. Per germline, CDR1 SGDLS and CDR2 YYNGEE. The CDR3 length is 17 residues. CDR3 sequence: CASSARGGQGGTYEQYF. CDR3 DNA: TGTGCCAGCAGCGCGAGGGGAGGACAGGGGGGAACCTACGAGCAGTACTTC.

V and J are TRBV27 and TRBJ2-7, with D tentatively TRBD1 (6 bases). There are 14 residues in the CDR3. The germline V gene encodes CDR1 MNHEY and CDR2 SMNVEV (reference sequence). V was clipped by 2 bases and J by 2 bases, with 10 bases between them. CDR3 sequence: CASSLGRGPYEQYF. The CDR3 DNA follows: TGTGCCAGCAGTTTAGGCAGGGGCCCCTACGAGCAGTACTTC.

V is TRBV5-4 and J is TRBJ2-3; 9 bases fit TRBD2. The V gene's germline CDR1 is SGHNT and CDR2 YYREEE (reference sequence). This CDR3 has 15 residues. Germline trimming cut 4 bases from V and 0 bases from J; bases unmatched to any gene: 3. The CDR3 loop reads CASSSGLASTDTQYF. The DNA of the CDR3 is TGTGCCAGCAGCAGCGGACTAGCGAGCACAGATACGCAGTATTTT.

The chain couples TRBV7-9 to TRBJ2-5; weak D call: TRBD2 (5 bases). The germline V gene encodes CDR1 SEHNR and CDR2 FQNEAQ (reference sequence). V was trimmed by 5 bases and J by 7 bases, leaving 17 bases between them. The CDR3 has 14 residues. The CDR3 reads CASSPGGGPGTQYF. The CDR3 coding sequence is TGTGCCAGCAGCCCCGGAGGAGGTCCGGGGACCCAGTACTTC.